This is a list of T cell receptor beta chains from one sample in a study of molecular identifiers for immune sequencing clone quantification. TCRdb recomputed calls from the PCR reads with MiXCR, one row per CDR3 protein. The table includes about 100,000 distinct CDR3 sequences, over 30% detected once. Material: naive CD8+ T cells from blood, with Jurkat cell RNA spiked in. The receptors here all came from a human donor in good health. Some libraries in this study had Jurkat cell RNA spiked in. Both conserved end residues are part of each CDR3. A D gene is named only where the DNA matches it firmly. For some rows the clone size is stated as once, few or many, or as a class when expanded; others skip it.

d_gene: TRBD2; abundance: NA; j_gene: TRBJ2-2; v_gene: TRBV7-6; CDR3aa: CASSPSGSITGELFF; CDR3nt: TGTGCCAGCAGCCCTAGCGGGAGTATCACCGGGGAGCTGTTTTTT
d_gene: NA; abundance: NA; j_gene: TRBJ1-1; v_gene: TRBV6-6; CDR3aa: CASRRDTEAFF; CDR3nt: TGTGCCAGCAGGCGGGACACTGAAGCTTTCTTT
d_gene: NA; abundance: many; j_gene: TRBJ2-7; v_gene: TRBV7-9; CDR3aa: CASSLIWGPTAYEQYF; CDR3nt: TGTGCCAGCAGCTTGATTTGGGGGCCTACTGCCTACGAGCAGTACTTC
d_gene: NA; abundance: many; j_gene: TRBJ2-6; v_gene: TRBV6-5; CDR3aa: CASISGANVLTF; CDR3nt: TGTGCCAGCATATCTGGGGCCAACGTCCTGACTTTC
d_gene: NA; abundance: NA; j_gene: TRBJ2-5; v_gene: TRBV7-9; CDR3aa: CASTTPRDILTQYF; CDR3nt: TGTGCCAGCACCACTCCCCGGGACATCCTAACCCAGTACTTC
d_gene: TRBD1; abundance: NA; j_gene: TRBJ1-5; v_gene: TRBV27; CDR3aa: CATQGAPNQPQHF; CDR3nt: TGTGCCACCCAGGGGGCGCCTAATCAGCCCCAGCATTTT
d_gene: TRBD1; abundance: NA; j_gene: TRBJ2-7; v_gene: TRBV4-1; CDR3aa: CASSQAHGQVYEQYF; CDR3nt: TGCGCCAGCAGCCAAGCTCACGGACAGGTCTACGAGCAGTACTTC
d_gene: TRBD2; abundance: few; j_gene: TRBJ2-3; v_gene: TRBV11-1; CDR3aa: CASSPPGLGFADTQYF; CDR3nt: TGTGCCAGCAGCCCCCCGGGACTAGGTTTCGCAGATACGCAGTATTTT
d_gene: TRBD1; abundance: NA; j_gene: TRBJ2-1; v_gene: TRBV29-1; CDR3aa: CSVEGTEPYNEQFF; CDR3nt: TGCAGCGTTGAGGGGACAGAGCCCTACAATGAGCAGTTCTTC
d_gene: TRBD2; abundance: many; j_gene: TRBJ2-3; v_gene: TRBV12-3/TRBV12-4; CDR3aa: CASSPSLTSGSTDTQYF; CDR3nt: TGTGCCAGCAGTCCTTCGCTCACTAGCGGTAGCACAGATACGCAGTATTTT
d_gene: TRBD1; abundance: NA; j_gene: TRBJ1-5; v_gene: TRBV6-2/TRBV6-3; CDR3aa: CASRDRDNQPQHF; CDR3nt: TGTGCCAGCAGAGACAGGGATAATCAGCCCCAGCATTTT
d_gene: NA; abundance: many; j_gene: TRBJ1-2; v_gene: TRBV12-3/TRBV12-4; CDR3aa: CASSFGSSLYTF; CDR3nt: TGTGCCAGCAGTTTTGGGAGTTCACTCTACACCTTC
d_gene: TRBD2; abundance: many; j_gene: TRBJ2-5; v_gene: TRBV10-3; CDR3aa: CAISESLAGGETQYF; CDR3nt: TGTGCCATCAGTGAGTCGTTAGCGGGAGGTGAGACCCAGTACTTC
d_gene: NA; abundance: NA; j_gene: TRBJ2-7; v_gene: TRBV5-1; CDR3aa: CASSLVLAFYEQYF; CDR3nt: TGCGCCAGCAGCTTGGTTCTAGCGTTTTACGAGCAGTACTTC
d_gene: NA; abundance: many; j_gene: TRBJ2-3; v_gene: TRBV20-1; CDR3aa: CSADERNTDTQYF; CDR3nt: TGCAGTGCTGATGAGCGGAACACAGATACGCAGTATTTT
d_gene: NA; abundance: NA; j_gene: TRBJ2-7; v_gene: TRBV4-2; CDR3aa: CASSQDWGTYEQYF; CDR3nt: TGTGCCAGCAGCCAAGATTGGGGGACCTACGAGCAGTACTTC
d_gene: NA; abundance: few; j_gene: TRBJ1-2; v_gene: TRBV9; CDR3aa: CASSGLGAGNYGYTF; CDR3nt: TGTGCCAGCAGCGGTTTGGGGGCGGGTAACTATGGCTACACCTTC
d_gene: TRBD2; abundance: many; j_gene: TRBJ2-3; v_gene: TRBV9; CDR3aa: CASSEFPSGRGTDTQYF; CDR3nt: TGTGCCAGCAGCGAATTCCCTAGCGGGAGAGGGACAGATACGCAGTATTTT
d_gene: NA; abundance: NA; j_gene: TRBJ2-7; v_gene: TRBV4-3; CDR3aa: CASSQDEGQYKQYF; CDR3nt: TGCGCCAGCAGCCAAGATGAAGGGCAGTACAAGCAGTACTTC
d_gene: NA; abundance: few; j_gene: TRBJ1-1; v_gene: TRBV7-9; CDR3aa: CASSSTETNTEAFF; CDR3nt: TGTGCCAGCAGCTCAACCGAAACAAACACTGAAGCTTTCTTT
d_gene: NA; abundance: few; j_gene: TRBJ2-1; v_gene: TRBV27; CDR3aa: CASGPYNEQFF; CDR3nt: TGTGCCAGCGGTCCCTACAATGAGCAGTTCTTC
d_gene: NA; abundance: many; j_gene: TRBJ2-3; v_gene: TRBV28; CDR3aa: CASSLRGSDTQYF; CDR3nt: TGTGCCAGCAGTCTCCGGGGGTCAGATACGCAGTATTTT
d_gene: NA; abundance: many; j_gene: TRBJ2-3; v_gene: TRBV29-1; CDR3aa: CSARTGYIDTQYF; CDR3nt: TGCAGCGCAAGGACTGGGTATATAGATACGCAGTATTTT
d_gene: NA; abundance: NA; j_gene: TRBJ2-2; v_gene: TRBV19; CDR3aa: CASFPIFGGGGTGELFF; CDR3nt: TGTGCCAGTTTCCCAATTTTCGGAGGAGGGGGCACCGGGGAGCTGTTTTTT
d_gene: NA; abundance: NA; j_gene: TRBJ1-2; v_gene: TRBV2; CDR3aa: CASSGRVSYGYTF; CDR3nt: TGTGCCAGCAGTGGACGGGTCTCCTATGGCTACACCTTC
d_gene: NA; abundance: NA; j_gene: TRBJ2-1; v_gene: TRBV13; CDR3aa: CASSYTNPGTEQFF; CDR3nt: TGTGCCAGCAGCTACACCAATCCGGGGACTGAGCAGTTCTTC
d_gene: NA; abundance: many; j_gene: TRBJ2-1; v_gene: TRBV5-5; CDR3aa: CASSPAHEQFF; CDR3nt: TGTGCCAGCAGCCCGGCCCATGAGCAGTTCTTC
d_gene: TRBD1; abundance: many; j_gene: TRBJ2-7; v_gene: TRBV6-5; CDR3aa: CASSPTSTGEQYF; CDR3nt: TGTGCCAGCAGCCCTACATCGACAGGGGAGCAGTACTTC
d_gene: NA; abundance: many; j_gene: TRBJ2-3; v_gene: TRBV7-8; CDR3aa: CASSLAGALPDTQYF; CDR3nt: TGTGCCAGCAGCTTAGCGGGAGCCCTCCCAGATACGCAGTATTTT